A single sample gave rise to the 32 T cell receptor beta chains below, sequenced in a study of cytomegalovirus exposure and HLA in healthy donors (TCRdb year 2017). The library was prepared using the immunoSEQ multiplex PCR assay. A mixture of 60 forward primers for TCR Vbeta segments and 13 reverse primers for TCR Jbeta segments was used in the multiplex PCR. TCRdb stores this immuneACCESS table with in-frame sequences only. Part of the clones is absent; in the studies checked, under half of the shortfall reflects unresolved V genes, and no reason is known for the rest. This sample lists 150,000 or so clones; more than 70% were detected once. 0.35% to 0.45% of the sample belongs to the ten largest clones. Sequencing input: PBMCs. The source is a boy between 2 and 10 years old in good health and CMV-seronegative.

The V call is TRBV25-1, the J call TRBJ2-2; 12 positions match TRBD2. CDR3 length: 15 residues. V shed 4 bases, J shed 6 bases, and the junction held 3 bases outside the gene matches. Germline V gives CDR1 MGHDK, CDR2 SYGVNS. In DNA form, the CDR3 reads TGTGCCAGCAGTGCGACTAGCGGGAGCCCCGGGGAGCTGTTTTTT. Its protein product is CASSATSGSPGELFF.

The chain employs TRBV27 and TRBJ2-6; D is uncertain. V was pared by 0 bases and J by 0 bases, with 3 bases between. The germline V gene encodes CDR1 MNHEY and CDR2 SMNVEV (reference sequence). The CDR3 spans 15 residues. CDR3 in amino acids: CASSLSSSGANVLTF. The CDR3 DNA reads TGTGCCAGCAGTTTATCCAGCTCTGGGGCCAACGTCCTGACTTTC.

The chain links TRBV28 to TRBJ2-1; 15 nucleotides line up with TRBD2. CDR1 and CDR2 from the germline V gene are MDHEN and SYDVKM. After removal of 8 bases from V and 9 bases from J, the junction contained 11 bases not matched to a gene. CDR3 length equals 16 residues. CDR3 sequence reads: CASGSGGLAGGGEQFF. For the CDR3, the DNA is TGTGCCAGCGGGTCAGGGGGACTAGCGGGAGGTGGTGAGCAGTTCTTC.

The genes are TRBV5-6 and TRBJ2-3; tentatively, D is TRBD1 (6 bases). Germline CDR1 reads SGHDT; CDR2 reads YYEEEE. V gave up 2 bases and J gave up 2 bases, with 15 bases separating them. The CDR3 totals 16 residues. CDR3 nucleotides: TGTGCCAGCAGCTTTCAACAGGGCCTAAACACAGATACGCAGTATTTT. Protein sequence: CASSFQQGLNTDTQYF.

V gene TRBV9 combines with J gene TRBJ2-1; D possibly corresponds to TRBD2 (7 bases). The length of the CDR3 is 15 residues. The V and J ends lost 3 bases and 0 bases respectively, with 10 bases between them. The germline V gene has CDR1 SGDLS and CDR2 YYNGEE. CDR3 residues: CASSGGGSSYNEQFF. The CDR3 DNA reads TGTGCCAGCAGCGGCGGGGGCAGCTCCTACAATGAGCAGTTCTTC.

This clone was detected a few times. The rearrangement joins TRBV5-1 to TRBJ2-3; possible D gene TRBD1, 6 bases. The length of the CDR3 is 17 residues. Germline V gene lookup returns CDR1 SGHRS and CDR2 YFSETQ. The V end lost 0 bases, the J end lost 1 base, and 15 bases lay between the germline ends. The CDR3 DNA reads TGCGCCAGCAGCTTGGTTCCCAGGGGCGAGGGCACAGATACGCAGTATTTT. It translates to CASSLVPRGEGTDTQYF. Based on the CDR3 plus reference TRBV5-1 and TRBJ2-3, the full variable domain is KAGVTQTPRYLIKTRGQQVTLSCSPISGHRSVSWYQQTPGQGLQFLFEYFSETQRNKGNFPGRFSGRQFSNSRSEMNVSTLELGDSALYLCASSLVPRGEGTDTQYFGPGTRLTVL.

The chain employs TRBV10-1 and TRBJ2-5, with 9 bases lining up with TRBD2. Germline V gene lookup returns CDR1 WNHNN and CDR2 SYGVQD (reference sequence). The CDR3 runs to 15 residues. With V trimmed by 8 bases and J by 5 bases, 12 bases remained unmatched. The CDR3 nucleotides read TGCGCCAGCCACATCGGGCTAGCGGGATCGGAGACCCAGTACTTC. Protein product: CASHIGLAGSETQYF.

The CDR3 loop is CASSWGETGVYEQYF. CDR3 sequence (DNA): TGTGCCAGCAGCTGGGGGGAGACAGGGGTCTACGAGCAGTACTTC. The V call is TRBV7-9, the J call TRBJ2-7, with TRBD1 identical over 8 bases. This CDR3 region has 15 residues. J was trimmed by 3 bases and V by 4 bases; bases with no gene match: 8. CDR1 SEHNR and CDR2 FQNEAQ come from the germline V gene (reference sequence).

V usage is TRBV6-5 and J usage is TRBJ1-1; D unclear. This CDR3 comprises 13 residues. V was clipped by 5 bases and J by 3 bases, with 10 bases between them. Germline CDR1 is MNHEY and CDR2 is SVGAGI. CDR3 coding DNA: TGTGCCAGCAGTCAACGGGGTGACACTGAAGCTTTCTTT. Protein sequence: CASSQRGDTEAFF.

CDR3 in amino acids: CAWEGRDRYTSLYF. DNA for the CDR3: TGTGCCTGGGAGGGCCGGGACAGGTACACATCCTTGTACTTC. The V and J genes are TRBV30 and TRBJ2-5; 8 bases agree with TRBD1. V gave up 5 bases and J gave up 13 bases; unmatched junction bases: 18. This CDR3 comprises 14 residues. CDR1 and CDR2 from the germline V gene are GTSNPN and SVGIG (reference sequence).

The chain uses TRBV6-5 and TRBJ1-1, with D uncertain. CDR1 is MNHEY and CDR2 is SVGAGI in the germline V gene. Trimming took 10 bases from V and 2 from J, leaving 11 bases between them. The CDR3 is made up of 12 amino acids. This CDR3 is CATRLFNTEAFF. CDR3 in DNA: TGTGCCACGCGTTTGTTTAACACTGAAGCTTTCTTT.

V and J are TRBV2 and TRBJ2-3, with D possibly TRBD1 on 6 matching bases. The CDR3 sequence is 15 residues long. Germline CDR1 is SNHLY and CDR2 is FYNNEI. V shed 4 bases and J shed 2 bases, with 13 bases lying between them. CDR3 DNA sequence: TGTGCCAGCAGTGGGGGGCCCCCCCTCACAGATACGCAGTATTTT. It yields the protein CASSGGPPLTDTQYF.

The genes are TRBV9 and TRBJ2-7; D gene ambiguous. The germline V and J ends were trimmed by 4 bases and 2 bases, with 16 bases remaining between them. The CDR3 length is 15 residues. Looked up from germline, CDR1 is SGDLS and CDR2 is YYNGEE. The CDR3 bases are TGTGCCAGCAGCCGCGGAGATAGTCACACCTACGAGCAGTACTTC. Translated: CASSRGDSHTYEQYF.

The chain recombines TRBV5-4 with TRBJ2-3; D possibly corresponds to TRBD2 (5 bases). In germline, CDR1 is SGHNT, CDR2 YYREEE (reference sequence). The CDR3 consists of 15 residues. Trimming shortened V by 1 base and J by 0 bases, and 9 bases separated the two germline ends. In nucleotides, the CDR3 is TGTGCCAGCAGCTTGTTAAGGGAGAGCACAGATACGCAGTATTTT. It specifies CASSLLRESTDTQYF.

The V gene is TRBV2, the J gene TRBJ1-1; D is undetermined. This CDR3 comprises 14 residues. The germline V gene encodes CDR1 SNHLY and CDR2 FYNNEI. With 8 bases removed from V and 4 bases from J, the gap between germline ends came to 17 bases. CDR3 region: CASFNPGGSTEAFF. CDR3 nucleotide sequence: TGTGCCAGCTTTAACCCCGGAGGTAGCACTGAAGCTTTCTTT.

This chain joins TRBV4-1 and TRBJ1-5, with a tentative D call TRBD1 (6 bases). This CDR3 spans 13 amino acids. Trimming took 0 bases from V and 11 from J, leaving 11 bases between them. In germline, CDR1 is MGHRA, CDR2 YSYEKL. CDR3 sequence: CASSQELGAAQHF. The CDR3 DNA follows: TGCGCCAGCAGCCAAGAGTTGGGGGCGGCCCAGCATTTT.

The rearrangement links TRBV6-1 to TRBJ2-7; 8 bases are a match to TRBD2. J lost 1 base, V lost 6 bases, and 5 bases had no gene match. Germline V gene sequence: CDR1 MNHNS, CDR2 SASEGT. This CDR3 is 14 amino acids long. The DNA of the CDR3 is TGTGCCAGCAGATTAGCGGGGAATTCCTACGAGCAGTACTTC. Its protein product is CASRLAGNSYEQYF.

This clone appeared once. V is TRBV28 and J is TRBJ2-7, with 8 bases fitting TRBD2. The CDR3 is 15 residues long. CDR1 is MDHEN, CDR2 SYDVKM, per germline. The J segment lost 3 bases and the V segment lost 3 bases, leaving 7 bases of the junction unmatched. The CDR3 DNA reads TGTGCCAGCAGTTTGACTAGCGCGGGTCTCTACGAGCAGTACTTC. Its protein product is CASSLTSAGLYEQYF.

This chain links TRBV5-1 with TRBJ1-1; D perhaps matches TRBD1 (6 bases). The germline V gene has CDR1 SGHRS and CDR2 YFSETQ. The ends were cut back, 1 base at V and 2 bases at J, with 9 bases in the middle. This CDR3 is built from 14 residues. The chain's CDR3 is CASSLRGGNTEAFF. CDR3 DNA: TGCGCCAGCAGCTTGAGGGGGGGCAACACTGAAGCTTTCTTT.

Only a few counts were recorded for this clone. V gene TRBV7-9 combines with J gene TRBJ1-2; TRBD1 aligns across 7 bases. Trimming at V came to 1 base and at J to 4 bases, leaving 6 bases not matched to a gene. The length of the CDR3 is 15 residues. Germline-derived CDR1 and CDR2 are SEHNR and FQNEAQ (reference sequence). The CDR3 loop reads CASSLGQGPSYGYTF. Here the CDR3 DNA reads TGTGCCAGCAGCTTAGGACAGGGCCCTAGCTATGGCTACACCTTC.

This clone was recorded once. The CDR3, as DNA: TGTGCCAGCAGTGAAGAAAGCGGAAAGAGCTCCTACAATGAGCAGTTCTTC. It is translated as CASSEESGKSSYNEQFF. The V gene is TRBV2, the J gene TRBJ2-1; TRBD2 is a possible D gene (5 bases). V lost 1 base to trimming and J lost 0 bases, with 13 bases between them. This CDR3 region has 17 residues. Germline V gene lookup returns CDR1 SNHLY and CDR2 FYNNEI.

This clone has just one count. The V call is TRBV10-3, the J call TRBJ2-5; D possibly corresponds to TRBD2 (6 bases). The V end was cut by 9 bases, the J end by 5 bases, with 10 bases between. The CDR3 loop spans 11 amino acids. The germline V gene encodes CDR1 ENHRY and CDR2 SYGVKD. The CDR3 DNA is TGTGCCATTGGAAGCGGGGAGACCCAGTACTTC. Translation: CAIGSGETQYF.

V and J are TRBV10-1 and TRBJ2-7; no firm D call. Germline CDR1 is WNHNN and CDR2 is SYGVQD (reference sequence). The CDR3 covers 14 residues. V lost 0 bases and J 2 bases, leaving 8 bases between the germline ends. The CDR3 sequence: CASSESTAPYEQYF. CDR3 DNA sequence: TGCGCCAGCAGTGAGTCAACAGCCCCCTACGAGCAGTACTTC.

The rearrangement links TRBV7-2 to TRBJ2-3; 10 bases match TRBD2. This CDR3 is 15 amino acids long. Per the germline V gene, CDR1 is SGHTA and CDR2 is FQGNSA. Trimming at V came to 3 bases and at J to 7 bases, leaving 7 bases not matched to a gene. The CDR3 DNA reads TGTGCCAGCAGCTTTAGGACTAGCGGAACTAATACGCAGTATTTT. As protein: CASSFRTSGTNTQYF.

V and J are TRBV27 and TRBJ2-5; 11 nucleotides agree with TRBD2. The end of the DNA fits TRBJ2-7 better, so the J call may be wrong. The CDR3 covers 15 residues. The germline gives CDR1 MNHEY, CDR2 SMNVEV (reference sequence). The CDR3 nucleotides are TGTGCCAGCAGTTTAACGGCTAGCGGGGGGTACGAGCAGTACTTC. It translates to CASSLTASGGYEQYF.

The gene calls are TRBV30 and TRBJ2-5, with 7 positions matching TRBD2. V shed 3 bases, J shed 3 bases, and the junction held 13 bases outside the gene matches. Per the germline V gene, CDR1 is GTSNPN and CDR2 is SVGIG (reference sequence). The length of the CDR3 is 16 residues. DNA of the CDR3: TGTGCCTGGAGAGGTGACAGACTAGCCAGAAAAGAGACCCAGTACTTC. This sequence encodes CAWRGDRLARKETQYF.

DNA for the CDR3: TGTGCCAGCAGTTTCGGACTAAGCACAGATACGCAGTATTTT. Protein sequence: CASSFGLSTDTQYF. The chain has TRBV27 and TRBJ2-3; maybe TRBD2 (6 bases). V gave up 3 bases and J gave up 0 bases, with 7 bases separating them. The CDR3 contains 14 residues. The V gene's germline CDR1 is MNHEY and CDR2 SMNVEV (reference sequence).

The V call is TRBV5-1, the J call TRBJ2-5, with 8 nucleotides matching TRBD2. CDR1 and CDR2 from the germline V gene are SGHRS and YFSETQ. CDR3 length equals 17 residues. V lost 4 bases and J lost 4; bases outside the gene matches: 15. CDR3 DNA sequence: TGCGCCAGCAGCCCCCTAGGCGGGAGGCCCCCCAGAGAGACCCAGTACTTC. It codes for CASSPLGGRPPRETQYF. The entire variable domain, with the rest obtained from reference TRBV5-1 and TRBJ2-5, is as follows: KAGVTQTPRYLIKTRGQQVTLSCSPISGHRSVSWYQQTPGQGLQFLFEYFSETQRNKGNFPGRFSGRQFSNSRSEMNVSTLELGDSALYLCASSPLGGRPPRETQYFGPGTRLLVL.

This sequence joins TRBV6-5 and TRBJ2-1; D might be TRBD1 (5 bases). Germline V gene sequence: CDR1 MNHEY, CDR2 SVGAGI. This CDR3 has 14 amino acids. The V and J ends lost 6 bases and 3 bases respectively, with 12 bases between them. The CDR3 sequence is CASRSLTVYNEQFF. The CDR3 DNA is TGTGCCAGCAGGTCCCTGACAGTCTACAATGAGCAGTTCTTC.

V usage is TRBV5-3 and J usage is TRBJ2-6, with D hard to call. TRBV5-3 is classed as an ORF, of uncertain function. CDR3 length: 13 residues. Trimming cost V 6 bases and J 8 bases, with 12 bases left between them. CDR3 protein: CARIPRRSNVLTF. For the CDR3, the DNA is TGTGCCAGAATCCCTAGGCGCTCCAACGTCCTGACTTTC.

This clone has only one observation. CDR3 nucleotide sequence: TGTGCCAGCTCACCGGACAGGGGTGACGAAAAACTGTTTTTT. This codes for CASSPDRGDEKLFF. This chain uses TRBV18 with TRBJ1-4; TRBD1 agrees at 9 bases. The CDR3 totals 14 residues. With 3 bases clipped from V and 8 bases from J, the junction kept 4 bases outside the gene matches. Germline assignment: CDR1 KGHSH and CDR2 LQKENI. Together with reference TRBV18 and TRBJ1-4, the CDR3 gives the full variable domain: NAGVMQNPRHLVRRRGQEARLRCSPMKGHSHVYWYRQLPEEGLKFMVYLQKENIIDESGMPKERFSAEFPKEGPSILRIQQVVRGDSAAYFCASSPDRGDEKLFFGSGTQLSVL.

V gene TRBV28 combines with J gene TRBJ2-7; a weak D match, TRBD2 (6 bases). CDR1 is MDHEN, CDR2 SYDVKM, per germline. Trimming left V 3 bases short and J 2 bases short, with 8 bases between. The CDR3 sequence is 13 residues long. The CDR3 DNA reads as TGTGCCAGCAGTTTGGAGGGTGCCTACGAGCAGTACTTC. It is translated as CASSLEGAYEQYF.